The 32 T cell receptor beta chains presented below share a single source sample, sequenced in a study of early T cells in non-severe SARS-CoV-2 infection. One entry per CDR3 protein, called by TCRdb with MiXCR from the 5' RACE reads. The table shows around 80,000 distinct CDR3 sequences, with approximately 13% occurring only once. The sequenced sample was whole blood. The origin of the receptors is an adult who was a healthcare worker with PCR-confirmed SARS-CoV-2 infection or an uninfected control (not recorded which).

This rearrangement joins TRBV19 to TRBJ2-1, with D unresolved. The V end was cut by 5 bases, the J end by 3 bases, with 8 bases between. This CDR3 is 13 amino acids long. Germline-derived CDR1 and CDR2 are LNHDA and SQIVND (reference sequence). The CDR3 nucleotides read TGTGCCAGTAGTCGCCCTGACTACAATGAGCAGTTCTTC. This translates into CASSRPDYNEQFF.

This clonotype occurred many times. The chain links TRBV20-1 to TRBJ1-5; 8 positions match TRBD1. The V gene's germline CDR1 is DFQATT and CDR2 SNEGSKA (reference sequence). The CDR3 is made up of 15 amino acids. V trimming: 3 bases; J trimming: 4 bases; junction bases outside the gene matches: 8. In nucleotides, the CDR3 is TGCAGTGCTAGTGTTCAGGGGGCGGGAAATCAGCCCCAGCATTTT. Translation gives CSASVQGAGNQPQHF.

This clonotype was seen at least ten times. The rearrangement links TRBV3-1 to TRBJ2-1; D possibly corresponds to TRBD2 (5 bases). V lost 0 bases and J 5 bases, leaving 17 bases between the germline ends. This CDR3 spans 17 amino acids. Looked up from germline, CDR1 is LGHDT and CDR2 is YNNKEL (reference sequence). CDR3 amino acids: CASSQDPPWLADNEQFF. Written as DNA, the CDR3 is TGTGCCAGCAGCCAAGACCCCCCCTGGCTAGCCGACAATGAGCAGTTCTTC.

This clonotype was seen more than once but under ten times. The CDR3 region is CASSPTGNLEGYTF. The DNA for the CDR3 is TGTGCCAGCAGTCCGACAGGCAATCTTGAGGGCTACACCTTC. The gene calls are TRBV12-3 or TRBV12-4 and TRBJ1-2; tentatively, D is TRBD1 (6 bases). V lost 5 bases and J lost 8, with 18 bases in between. The CDR3 contains 14 residues.

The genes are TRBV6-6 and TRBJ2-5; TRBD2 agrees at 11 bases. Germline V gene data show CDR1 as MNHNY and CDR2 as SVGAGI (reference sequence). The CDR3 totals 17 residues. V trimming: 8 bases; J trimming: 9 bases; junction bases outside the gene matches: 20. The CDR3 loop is CASRSVLAGAPGGAQYF. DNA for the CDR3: TGTGCCAGCCGGAGCGTACTAGCGGGGGCACCCGGGGGGGCCCAGTACTTC.

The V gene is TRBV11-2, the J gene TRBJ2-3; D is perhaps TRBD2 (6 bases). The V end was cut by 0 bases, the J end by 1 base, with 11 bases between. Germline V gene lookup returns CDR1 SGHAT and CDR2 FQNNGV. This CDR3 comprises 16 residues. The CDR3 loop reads CASSLDTGSGTDTQYF. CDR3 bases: TGTGCCAGCAGCTTAGATACCGGGAGCGGCACAGATACGCAGTATTTT. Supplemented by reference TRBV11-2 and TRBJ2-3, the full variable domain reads EAGVAQSPRYKIIEKRQSVAFWCNPISGHATLYWYQQILGQGPKLLIQFQNNGVVDDSQLPKDRFSAERLKGVDSTLKIQPAKLEDSAVYLCASSLDTGSGTDTQYFGPGTRLTVL.

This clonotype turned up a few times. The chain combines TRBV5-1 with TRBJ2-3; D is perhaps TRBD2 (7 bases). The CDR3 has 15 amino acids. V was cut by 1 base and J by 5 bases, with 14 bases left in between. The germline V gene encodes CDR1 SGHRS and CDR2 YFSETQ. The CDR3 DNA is TGCGCCAGCAGCTTGTCCGGGGGGCAGCGAGATACGCAGTATTTT. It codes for CASSLSGGQRDTQYF.

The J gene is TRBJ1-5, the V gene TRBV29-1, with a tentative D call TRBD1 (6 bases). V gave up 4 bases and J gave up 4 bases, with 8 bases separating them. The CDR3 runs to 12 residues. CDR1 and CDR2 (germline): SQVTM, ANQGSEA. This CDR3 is CSVGGGNQPQHF. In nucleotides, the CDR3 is TGCAGCGTTGGAGGGGGAAATCAGCCCCAGCATTTT.

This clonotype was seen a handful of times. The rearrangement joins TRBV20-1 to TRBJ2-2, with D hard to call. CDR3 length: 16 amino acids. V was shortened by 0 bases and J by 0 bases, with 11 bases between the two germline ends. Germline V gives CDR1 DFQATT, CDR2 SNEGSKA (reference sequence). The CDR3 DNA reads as TGCAGTGCTAGAGATGGGCCGACTGCGAACACCGGGGAGCTGTTTTTT. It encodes CSARDGPTANTGELFF.

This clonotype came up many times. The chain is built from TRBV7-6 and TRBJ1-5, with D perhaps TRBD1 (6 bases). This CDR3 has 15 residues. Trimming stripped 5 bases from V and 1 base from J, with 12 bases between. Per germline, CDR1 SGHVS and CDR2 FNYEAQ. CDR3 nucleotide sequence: TGTGCCAGCAGCCGGGGGGGCGCGAGCAATCAGCCCCAGCATTTT. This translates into CASSRGGASNQPQHF.

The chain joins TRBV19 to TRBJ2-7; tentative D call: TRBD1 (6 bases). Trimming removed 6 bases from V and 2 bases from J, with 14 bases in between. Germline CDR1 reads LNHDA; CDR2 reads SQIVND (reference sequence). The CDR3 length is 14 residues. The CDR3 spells CASRDGQTTYEQYF. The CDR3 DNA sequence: TGTGCCAGTAGGGACGGACAGACCACCTACGAGCAGTACTTC.

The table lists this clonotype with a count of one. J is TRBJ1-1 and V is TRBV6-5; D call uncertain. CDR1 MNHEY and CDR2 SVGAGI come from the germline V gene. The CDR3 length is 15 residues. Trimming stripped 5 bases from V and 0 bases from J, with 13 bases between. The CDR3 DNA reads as TGTGCCAGCAGTCCGCCGACGGGCATGAACACTGAAGCTTTCTTT. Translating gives CASSPPTGMNTEAFF.

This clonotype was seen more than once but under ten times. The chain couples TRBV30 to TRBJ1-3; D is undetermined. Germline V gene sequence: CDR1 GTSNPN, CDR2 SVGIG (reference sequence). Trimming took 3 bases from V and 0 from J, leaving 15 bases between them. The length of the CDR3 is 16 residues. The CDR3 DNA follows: TGTGCCTGGAGGGCCCTTGGGGTCTCCTCTGGAAACACCATATATTTT. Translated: CAWRALGVSSGNTIYF.

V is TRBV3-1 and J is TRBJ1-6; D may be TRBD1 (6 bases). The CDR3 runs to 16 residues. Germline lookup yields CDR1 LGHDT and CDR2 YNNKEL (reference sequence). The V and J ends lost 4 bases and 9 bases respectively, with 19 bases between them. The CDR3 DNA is TGTGCCAGCAGCCCGACGGCACAGGGATTTGTTTCACCCCTCCACTTT. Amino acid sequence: CASSPTAQGFVSPLHF. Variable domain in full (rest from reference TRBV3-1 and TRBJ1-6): DTAVSQTPKYLVTQMGNDKSIKCEQNLGHDTMYWYKQDSKKFLKIMFSYNNKELIINETVPNRFSPKSPDKAHLNLHINSLELGDSAVYFCASSPTAQGFVSPLHFGNGTRLTVT.

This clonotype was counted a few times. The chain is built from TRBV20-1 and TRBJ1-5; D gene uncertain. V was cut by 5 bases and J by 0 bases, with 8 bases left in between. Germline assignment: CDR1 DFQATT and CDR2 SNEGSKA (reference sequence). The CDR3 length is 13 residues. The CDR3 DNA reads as TGCAGTGCTTCTGAAGTTAGCAATCAGCCCCAGCATTTT. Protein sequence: CSASEVSNQPQHF.

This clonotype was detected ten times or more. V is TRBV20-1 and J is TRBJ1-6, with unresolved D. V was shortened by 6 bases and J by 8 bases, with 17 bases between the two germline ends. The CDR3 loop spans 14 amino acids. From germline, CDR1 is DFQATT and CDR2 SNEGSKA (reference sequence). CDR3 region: CSALLGPRDSPLHF. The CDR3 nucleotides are TGCAGTGCACTTCTGGGCCCGAGGGATTCACCCCTCCACTTT.

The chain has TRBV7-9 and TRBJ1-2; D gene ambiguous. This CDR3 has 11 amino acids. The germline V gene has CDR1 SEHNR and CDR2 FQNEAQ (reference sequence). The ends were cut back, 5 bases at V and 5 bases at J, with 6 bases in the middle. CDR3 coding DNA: TGTGCCAGCAGCACCGATTATGGCTACACCTTC. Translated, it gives CASSTDYGYTF.

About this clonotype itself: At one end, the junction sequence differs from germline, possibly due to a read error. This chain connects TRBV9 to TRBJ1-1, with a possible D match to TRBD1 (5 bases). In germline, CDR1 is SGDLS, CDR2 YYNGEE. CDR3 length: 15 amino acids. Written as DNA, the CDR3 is TGTGCCAACAGCTCCGGGGGACGGCGGGGCACTGAAGCTTTCTTT. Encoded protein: CANSSGGRRGTEAFF.

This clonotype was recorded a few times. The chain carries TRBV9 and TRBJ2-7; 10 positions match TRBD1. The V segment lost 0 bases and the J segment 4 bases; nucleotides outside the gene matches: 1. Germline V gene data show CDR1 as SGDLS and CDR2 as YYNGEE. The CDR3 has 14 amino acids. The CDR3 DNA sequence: TGTGCCAGCAGCGTAGGACAGGGGGCGTACGAGCAGTACTTC. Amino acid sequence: CASSVGQGAYEQYF.

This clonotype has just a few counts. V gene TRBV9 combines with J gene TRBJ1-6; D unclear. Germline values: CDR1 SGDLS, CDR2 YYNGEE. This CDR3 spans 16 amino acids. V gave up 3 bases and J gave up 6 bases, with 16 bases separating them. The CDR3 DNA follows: TGTGCCAGCAGCGAGCCGGTAGGGCAGCCTAATTCACCCCTCCACTTT. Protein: CASSEPVGQPNSPLHF.

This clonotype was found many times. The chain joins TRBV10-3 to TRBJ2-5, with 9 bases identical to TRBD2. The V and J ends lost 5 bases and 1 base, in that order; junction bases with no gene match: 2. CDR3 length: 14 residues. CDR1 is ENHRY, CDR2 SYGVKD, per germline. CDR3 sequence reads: CAISSGGLQETQYF. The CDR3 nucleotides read TGTGCCATCAGTAGCGGGGGGCTCCAAGAGACCCAGTACTTC.

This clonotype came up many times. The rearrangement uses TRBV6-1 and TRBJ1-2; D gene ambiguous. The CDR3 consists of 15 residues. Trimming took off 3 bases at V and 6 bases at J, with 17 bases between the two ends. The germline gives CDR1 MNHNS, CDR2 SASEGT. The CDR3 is CASSEGGSGMDGYTF. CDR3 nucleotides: TGTGCCAGCAGTGAGGGAGGGTCGGGTATGGATGGCTACACCTTC.

CDR3 amino acids: CASSLTEDYTGELFF. The CDR3 bases are TGCGCCAGCAGCTTAACAGAGGACTACACCGGGGAGCTGTTTTTT. V is TRBV5-1 and J is TRBJ2-2, with TRBD2 as a possible D gene (5 bases). Trimming left V 2 bases short and J 3 bases short, with 11 bases between. This CDR3 is built from 15 residues. The germline V gene has CDR1 SGHRS and CDR2 YFSETQ.

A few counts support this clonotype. The CDR3 DNA is TGTGCCAGCAGCCAAGACCCCCGGGCGACTGGGGCCAACGTCCTGACTTTC. Amino acid sequence: CASSQDPRATGANVLTF. The chain employs TRBV6-5 and TRBJ2-6; D remains ambiguous. V was pared by 6 bases and J by 2 bases, with 17 bases between. The CDR3 extends over 17 amino acids. Germline V gene data show CDR1 as MNHEY and CDR2 as SVGAGI.

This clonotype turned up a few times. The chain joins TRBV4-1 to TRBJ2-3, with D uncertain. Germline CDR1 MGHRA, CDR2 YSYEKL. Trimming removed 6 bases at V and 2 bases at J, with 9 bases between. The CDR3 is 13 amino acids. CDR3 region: CASRPGFTDTQYF. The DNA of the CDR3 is TGCGCCAGCAGGCCCGGATTCACAGATACGCAGTATTTT.

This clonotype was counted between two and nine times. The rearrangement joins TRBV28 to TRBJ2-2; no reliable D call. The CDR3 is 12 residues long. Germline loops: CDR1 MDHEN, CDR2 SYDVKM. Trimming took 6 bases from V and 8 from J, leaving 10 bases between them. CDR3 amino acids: CASRYPTGELFF. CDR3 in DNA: TGTGCCAGCAGATATCCGACTGGGGAGCTGTTTTTT.

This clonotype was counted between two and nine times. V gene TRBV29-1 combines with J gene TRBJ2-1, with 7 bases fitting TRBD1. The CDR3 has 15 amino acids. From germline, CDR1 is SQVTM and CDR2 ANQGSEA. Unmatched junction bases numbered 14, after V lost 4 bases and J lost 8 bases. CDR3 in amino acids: CSVVGARGPSDEQFF. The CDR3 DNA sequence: TGCAGCGTTGTTGGGGCAAGGGGGCCCTCGGATGAGCAGTTCTTC.

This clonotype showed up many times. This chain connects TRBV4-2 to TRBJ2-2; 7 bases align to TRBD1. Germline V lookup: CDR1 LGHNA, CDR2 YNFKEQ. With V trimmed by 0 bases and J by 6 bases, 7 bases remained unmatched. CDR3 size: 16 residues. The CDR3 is CASSQDGQGVSGELFF. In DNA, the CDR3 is TGTGCCAGCAGCCAAGATGGGCAGGGGGTGTCCGGGGAGCTGTTTTTT.

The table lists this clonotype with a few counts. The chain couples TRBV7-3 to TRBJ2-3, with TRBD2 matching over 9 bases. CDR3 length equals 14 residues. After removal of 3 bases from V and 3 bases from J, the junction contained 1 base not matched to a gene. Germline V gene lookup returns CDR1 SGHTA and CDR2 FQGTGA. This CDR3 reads CASSLTSGTDTQYF. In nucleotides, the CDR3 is TGTGCCAGCAGCTTGACTAGCGGAACAGATACGCAGTATTTT.

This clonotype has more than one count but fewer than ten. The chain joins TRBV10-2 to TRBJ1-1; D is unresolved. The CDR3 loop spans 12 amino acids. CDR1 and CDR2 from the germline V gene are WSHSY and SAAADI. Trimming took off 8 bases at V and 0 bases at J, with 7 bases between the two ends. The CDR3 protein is CASGHLNTEAFF. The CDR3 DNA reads TGCGCCAGCGGGCACTTGAACACTGAAGCTTTCTTT.

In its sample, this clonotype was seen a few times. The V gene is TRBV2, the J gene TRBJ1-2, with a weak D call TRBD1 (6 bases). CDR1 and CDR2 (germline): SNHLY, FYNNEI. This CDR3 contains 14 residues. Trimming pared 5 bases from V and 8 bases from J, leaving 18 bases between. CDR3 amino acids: CASSPLDSRQGYTF. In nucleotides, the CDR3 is TGTGCCAGCAGTCCCCTGGACAGTCGGCAAGGCTACACCTTC.

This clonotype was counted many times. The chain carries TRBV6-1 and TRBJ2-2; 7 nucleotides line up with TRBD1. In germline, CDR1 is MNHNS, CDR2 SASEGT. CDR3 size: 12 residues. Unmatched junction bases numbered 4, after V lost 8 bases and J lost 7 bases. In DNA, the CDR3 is TGTGCCAGCTCCCGGGACAGCGGGGAGCTGTTTTTT. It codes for CASSRDSGELFF.